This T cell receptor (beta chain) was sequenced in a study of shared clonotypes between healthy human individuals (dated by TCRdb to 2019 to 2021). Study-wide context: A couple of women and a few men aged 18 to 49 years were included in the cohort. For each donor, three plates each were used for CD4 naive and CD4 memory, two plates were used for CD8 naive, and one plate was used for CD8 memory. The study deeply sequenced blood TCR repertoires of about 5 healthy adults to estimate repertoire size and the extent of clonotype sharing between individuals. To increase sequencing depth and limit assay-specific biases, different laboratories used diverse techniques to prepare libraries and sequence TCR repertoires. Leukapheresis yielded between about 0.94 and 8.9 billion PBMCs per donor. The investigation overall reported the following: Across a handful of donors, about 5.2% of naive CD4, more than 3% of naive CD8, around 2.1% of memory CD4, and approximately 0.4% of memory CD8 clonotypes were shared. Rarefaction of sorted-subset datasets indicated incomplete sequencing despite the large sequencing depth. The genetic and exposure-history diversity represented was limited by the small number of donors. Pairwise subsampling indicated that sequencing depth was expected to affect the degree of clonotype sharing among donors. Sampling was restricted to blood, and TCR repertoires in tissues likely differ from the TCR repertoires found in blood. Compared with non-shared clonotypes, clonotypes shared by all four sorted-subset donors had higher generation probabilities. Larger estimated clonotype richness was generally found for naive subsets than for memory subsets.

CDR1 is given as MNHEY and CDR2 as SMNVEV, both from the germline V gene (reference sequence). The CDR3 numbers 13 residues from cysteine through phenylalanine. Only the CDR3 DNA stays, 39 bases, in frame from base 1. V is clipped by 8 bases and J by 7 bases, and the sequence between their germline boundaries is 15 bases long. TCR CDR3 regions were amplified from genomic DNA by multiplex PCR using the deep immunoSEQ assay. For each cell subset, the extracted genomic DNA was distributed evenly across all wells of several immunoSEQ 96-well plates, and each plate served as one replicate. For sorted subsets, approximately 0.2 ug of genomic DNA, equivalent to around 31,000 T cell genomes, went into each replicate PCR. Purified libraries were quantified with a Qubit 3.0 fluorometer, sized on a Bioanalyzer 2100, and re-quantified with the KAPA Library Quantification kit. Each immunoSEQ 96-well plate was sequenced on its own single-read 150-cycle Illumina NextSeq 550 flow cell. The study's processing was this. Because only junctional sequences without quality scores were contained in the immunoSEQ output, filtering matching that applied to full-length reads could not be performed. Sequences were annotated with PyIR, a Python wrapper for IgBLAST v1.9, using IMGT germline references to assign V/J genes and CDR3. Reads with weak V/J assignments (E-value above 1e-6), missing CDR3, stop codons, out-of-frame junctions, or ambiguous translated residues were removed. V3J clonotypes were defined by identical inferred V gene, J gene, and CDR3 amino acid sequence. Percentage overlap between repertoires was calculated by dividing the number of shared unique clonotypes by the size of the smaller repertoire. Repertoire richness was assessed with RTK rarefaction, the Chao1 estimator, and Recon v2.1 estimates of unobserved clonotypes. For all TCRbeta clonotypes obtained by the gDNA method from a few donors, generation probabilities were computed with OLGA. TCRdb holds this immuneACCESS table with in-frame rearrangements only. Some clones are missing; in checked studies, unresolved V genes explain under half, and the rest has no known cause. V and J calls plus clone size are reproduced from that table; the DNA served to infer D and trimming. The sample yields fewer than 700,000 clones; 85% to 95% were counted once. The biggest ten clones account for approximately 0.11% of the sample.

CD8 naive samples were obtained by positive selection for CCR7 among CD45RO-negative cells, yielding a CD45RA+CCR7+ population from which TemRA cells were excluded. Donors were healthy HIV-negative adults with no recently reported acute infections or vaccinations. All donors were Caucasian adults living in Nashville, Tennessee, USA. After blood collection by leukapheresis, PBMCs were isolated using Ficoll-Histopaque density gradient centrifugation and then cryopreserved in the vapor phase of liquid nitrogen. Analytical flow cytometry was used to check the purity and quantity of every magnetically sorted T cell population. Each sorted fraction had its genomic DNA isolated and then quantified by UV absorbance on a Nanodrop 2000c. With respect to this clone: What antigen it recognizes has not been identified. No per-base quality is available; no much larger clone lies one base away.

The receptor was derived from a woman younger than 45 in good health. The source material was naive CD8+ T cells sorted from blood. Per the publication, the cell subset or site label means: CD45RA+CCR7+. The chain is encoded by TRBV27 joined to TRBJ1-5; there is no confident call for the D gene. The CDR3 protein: CASATLGGQPQHF. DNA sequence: TGTGCCAGCGCGACACTCGGAGGCCAGCCCCAGCATTTT.